The next 31 T cell receptor beta chains were all read from a single sample in a study of blood T cell repertoires in COVID-19. TCRdb's table, derived via immunoSEQ multiplex PCR, lists solely in-frame clones and lacks some. The sample holds about 120,000 clones; around four fifths are singletons and the top ten take around 5.9%. Input material: peripheral blood. The receptors derive from a man in his sixties with acute or convalescent COVID-19.

The V call is TRBV29-1, the J call TRBJ2-3; TRBD2 aligns across 11 bases. V was clipped by 7 bases and J by 6 bases; unmatched bases: 6. The germline V gene encodes CDR1 SQVTM and CDR2 ANQGSEA. This CDR3 region has 13 residues. Written as DNA, the CDR3 is TGCAGCGCACTAGCGGGGGCCGGGGATACGCAGTATTTT. Amino acid sequence: CSALAGAGDTQYF.

There are a few counts of this clone. This chain uses TRBV30 with TRBJ1-4; 7 nucleotides match TRBD1. Germline CDR1 reads GTSNPN; CDR2 reads SVGIG (reference sequence). Trimming cost V 4 bases and J 10 bases; bases outside gene matches: 15. There are 15 residues in the CDR3. The DNA of the CDR3 is TGTGCCTGGAAGGGTAGCGGGGACAGACATGGAAAACTGTTTTTT. Its protein product is CAWKGSGDRHGKLFF.

This clone was detected a few times. DNA of the CDR3: TGTGCCAGCAGCCAGGCCTGGGGACAGGGAGATTATCAGCCCCAGCATTTT. It yields the protein CASSQAWGQGDYQPQHF. This rearrangement joins TRBV4-2 to TRBJ1-5; 9 bases match TRBD1. CDR3 size: 17 residues. Germline V lookup: CDR1 LGHNA, CDR2 YNFKEQ. V shed 3 bases and J 5 bases; nucleotides not matched to a gene: 11.

This chain joins TRBV19 and TRBJ2-7; 10 nucleotides line up with TRBD1. The CDR3 has 15 amino acids. Germline CDR1 reads LNHDA; CDR2 reads SQIVND (reference sequence). V lost 4 bases and J lost 1; bases outside the gene matches: 4. As DNA, the CDR3 is TGTGCCAGTAGTAGGGGACAGGGGCTTTCCTACGAGCAGTACTTC. This translates into CASSRGQGLSYEQYF.

This chain uses TRBV11-2 with TRBJ1-2, with D tentatively TRBD1 (5 bases). Germline values: CDR1 SGHAT, CDR2 FQNNGV. V gave up 1 base and J gave up 6 bases, with 12 bases separating them. The CDR3 loop spans 14 amino acids. The DNA for the CDR3 is TGTGCCAGCAGCTTAGTTCGGGGGACTCATGGCTACACCTTC. Its translation: CASSLVRGTHGYTF.

The CDR3 region has the DNA TGTGCCAGCAGCTTGGGCGGGAGGGCCGAGAACACCGGGGAGCTGTTTTTT. Protein: CASSLGGRAENTGELFF. The rearrangement links TRBV7-9 to TRBJ2-2; the match to TRBD2 covers 9 bases. This CDR3 spans 17 amino acids. V shed 3 bases and J 1 base; nucleotides not matched to a gene: 6. The V gene's germline CDR1 is SEHNR and CDR2 FQNEAQ (reference sequence).

This clone was detected a few times. The DNA of the CDR3 is TGTGCCAGCAGCCTGAGGATAGCGGGGCAAGAGACCCAGTACTTC. It is translated as CASSLRIAGQETQYF. This sequence joins TRBV3-1 (or the pseudogene TRBV3-2) and TRBJ2-5; TRBD2 aligns across 8 bases. With V trimmed by 4 bases and J by 2 bases, 6 bases remained unmatched. The CDR3 runs to 15 residues. Germline values: CDR1 LGHDT, CDR2 YNNKEL (reference sequence).

The chain employs TRBV2 and TRBJ2-5; D is unresolved. V shed 4 bases and J shed 1 base, with 19 bases lying between them. The CDR3 sequence is 17 residues long. Germline values: CDR1 SNHLY, CDR2 FYNNEI. The CDR3 DNA sequence: TGTGCCAGCAGTGGTTTTCTCGGCGGAGAACTCCAAGAGACCCAGTACTTC. It is translated as CASSGFLGGELQETQYF.

CDR3 protein: CASNSVGSEQYF. DNA of the CDR3: TGTGCCAGCAATTCGGTGGGCTCCGAGCAGTACTTC. This sequence joins TRBV6-5 and TRBJ2-7; D ambiguous. Per germline, CDR1 MNHEY and CDR2 SVGAGI. CDR3 size: 12 residues. V was clipped by 7 bases and J by 6 bases, with 13 bases between them.

The chain carries TRBV6-5 and TRBJ2-3; 9 bases fit TRBD2. The ends lost 6 bases at V and 4 bases at J; junction bases unmatched: 5. Germline CDR1 is MNHEY and CDR2 is SVGAGI. CDR3 size: 14 residues. CDR3: CASSRTSVADTQYF. The CDR3 nucleotides read TGTGCCAGCAGCAGGACTAGCGTAGCAGATACGCAGTATTTT.

V and J are TRBV2 and TRBJ2-5; 14 nucleotides line up with TRBD2. This CDR3 has 14 amino acids. Trimming at V came to 6 bases and at J to 4 bases, leaving 1 base not matched to a gene. Germline V gene sequence: CDR1 SNHLY, CDR2 FYNNEI. The CDR3 region is CASRGTSGRETQYF. The CDR3 DNA reads as TGTGCCAGCAGGGGGACTAGCGGGAGAGAGACCCAGTACTTC.

The chain employs TRBV19 and TRBJ1-3, with unresolved D. CDR3 length equals 14 residues. V shed 11 bases and J shed 2 bases, with 16 bases lying between them. Germline CDR1 and CDR2: LNHDA and SQIVND (reference sequence). CDR3 in amino acids: CAARRKGAGNTIYF. In DNA, the CDR3 is TGTGCCGCTAGGAGAAAGGGAGCTGGAAACACCATATATTTT.

The chain recombines TRBV20-1 with TRBJ1-6, with D unresolved. Per germline, CDR1 DFQATT and CDR2 SNEGSKA (reference sequence). This CDR3 region has 12 residues. V dropped 3 bases and J dropped 7 bases, with 7 bases sitting between them. The CDR3 here is CSASDQNSPLHF. In nucleotides, the CDR3 is TGCAGTGCTAGTGACCAGAATTCACCCCTCCACTTT.

This chain connects TRBV9 to TRBJ2-7; D not certain. Germline V gene data show CDR1 as SGDLS and CDR2 as YYNGEE. V lost 4 bases to trimming and J lost 4 bases, with 15 bases between them. The CDR3 spans 14 residues. The CDR3 loop reads CASSPTSTRYEQYF. The DNA for the CDR3 is TGTGCCAGCAGCCCTACCTCAACGCGGTACGAGCAGTACTTC. The full variable domain, with the rest looked up from reference TRBV9 and TRBJ2-7, is DSGVTQTPKHLITATGQRVTLRCSPRSGDLSVYWYQQSLDQGLQFLIQYYNGEERAKGNILERFSAQQFPDLHSELNLSSLELGDSALYFCASSPTSTRYEQYFGPGTRLTVT.

The chain links TRBV3-1 (or the pseudogene TRBV3-2) to TRBJ1-4, with 7 bases matching TRBD1. This CDR3 contains 14 residues. Trimming took 0 bases from V and 7 from J; bases not matched to a gene: 2. CDR1 LGHDT and CDR2 YNNKEL come from the germline V gene (reference sequence). The CDR3 loop is CASSQEGDSEKLFF. CDR3 in DNA: TGTGCCAGCAGCCAAGAGGGGGACAGTGAAAAACTGTTTTTT.

This chain joins TRBV5-1 and TRBJ2-3, with 8 nucleotides matching TRBD1. The CDR3 totals 14 residues. V trimming: 3 bases; J trimming: 8 bases; junction bases outside the gene matches: 8. The germline gives CDR1 SGHRS, CDR2 YFSETQ. The CDR3: CASSSGQGRITQYF. The CDR3 DNA sequence: TGCGCCAGCAGCTCCGGACAGGGAAGAATTACGCAGTATTTT.

The CDR3 protein is CASRLSATSYNEQFF. In DNA form, the CDR3 reads TGTGCCAGCAGACTTAGCGCTACCTCCTACAATGAGCAGTTCTTC. The chain combines TRBV7-9 with TRBJ2-1; possible D gene TRBD2, 5 bases. Germline CDR1 is SEHNR and CDR2 is FQNEAQ (reference sequence). V gave up 6 bases and J gave up 0 bases, with 12 bases separating them. The CDR3 has 15 amino acids. The complete variable domain, with remaining parts taken from reference TRBV7-9 and TRBJ2-1, reads DTGVSQNPRHKITKRGQNVTFRCDPISEHNRLYWYRQTLGQGPEFLTYFQNEAQLEKSRLLSDRFSAERPKGSFSTLEIQRTEQGDSAMYLCASRLSATSYNEQFFGPGTRLTVL.

Only one count was recorded for this clone. The chain uses TRBV7-8 and TRBJ1-1; the D gene is possibly TRBD1 (6 bases). The CDR3 is 13 amino acids. Trimming took 3 bases from V and 9 from J, leaving 14 bases between them. Germline CDR1 SGHVS, CDR2 FQNEAQ. CDR3 protein: CASSFEAQGKAFF. CDR3 nucleotide sequence: TGTGCCAGCAGCTTCGAGGCACAGGGCAAAGCTTTCTTT.

This clone has a single count. The chain joins TRBV6-1 to TRBJ1-1; D call uncertain. The V end lost 2 bases, the J end lost 5 bases, and 12 bases lay between the germline ends. The CDR3 length is 14 residues. Germline lookup yields CDR1 MNHNS and CDR2 SASEGT. The CDR3 region is CASSEWLAGTEAFF. The CDR3 DNA reads TGTGCCAGCAGTGAATGGCTGGCGGGGACTGAAGCTTTCTTT.

This clone was observed a few times. This chain uses TRBV9 with TRBJ1-6; D perhaps matches TRBD1 (5 bases). Germline V gives CDR1 SGDLS, CDR2 YYNGEE. This CDR3 has 14 residues. V lost 3 bases and J 6 bases, leaving 10 bases between the germline ends. The CDR3 DNA reads as TGTGCCAGCAGCGATCGGACATCTAATTCACCCCTCCACTTT. It is translated as CASSDRTSNSPLHF.

This clone was observed a few times. The chain combines TRBV3-1 (or the pseudogene TRBV3-2) with TRBJ1-2; D may be TRBD1 (6 bases). Per germline, CDR1 LGHDT and CDR2 YNNKEL (reference sequence). V dropped 3 bases and J dropped 0 bases, with 11 bases sitting between them. The CDR3 sequence is 15 residues long. CDR3 in DNA: TGTGCCAGCAGCCAGGGGACACTTACTAACTATGGCTACACCTTC. Its translation: CASSQGTLTNYGYTF.

Only a few counts were recorded for this clone. V is TRBV18 and J is TRBJ2-4; 10 nucleotides align to TRBD1. The CDR3 loop spans 17 amino acids. Trimming took 3 bases from V and 6 from J; bases not matched to a gene: 11. Germline V gene data show CDR1 as KGHSH and CDR2 as LQKENI. Written as DNA, the CDR3 is TGTGCCAGCTCACCCAGACCGGGACAGGGGCAGCCAAACATTCAGTACTTC. Translation gives CASSPRPGQGQPNIQYF.

The chain uses TRBV7-8 and TRBJ2-7; the match to TRBD1 covers 8 bases. Germline V CDR1 and CDR2: SGHVS, FQNEAQ. This CDR3 spans 13 amino acids. Losses at the gene ends were 8 bases for V and 0 bases for J; bases not matched to a gene: 3. The CDR3 DNA sequence: TGTGCCAGCGCCCAGGGGGCCTCCTACGAGCAGTACTTC. Its translation is CASAQGASYEQYF.

This chain connects TRBV6-6 to TRBJ1-1, with D uncertain. With 3 bases removed from V and 1 base from J, the gap between germline ends came to 12 bases. The CDR3 consists of 15 residues. The germline V gene encodes CDR1 MNHNY and CDR2 SVGAGI (reference sequence). CDR3 loop: CASSYGWGANTEAFF. CDR3 nucleotides: TGTGCCAGCAGTTATGGGTGGGGAGCGAACACTGAAGCTTTCTTT.

This chain links TRBV24-1 with TRBJ2-2, with 7 bases identical to TRBD2. V shed 6 bases, J shed 0 bases, and the junction held 12 bases outside the gene matches. The CDR3 consists of 18 residues. Germline CDR1 KGHDR, CDR2 SFDVKD. The CDR3 protein is CATSPASGRASNTGELFF. The CDR3 DNA reads as TGTGCCACCAGTCCGGCGAGTGGGAGGGCCTCGAACACCGGGGAGCTGTTTTTT.

The chain couples TRBV5-1 to TRBJ1-5, with TRBD1 matching 9 bases. The CDR3 has 18 amino acids. V lost 4 bases and J lost 7; bases outside the gene matches: 18. Per the germline V gene, CDR1 is SGHRS and CDR2 is YFSETQ. CDR3 nucleotide sequence: TGCGCCAGCAGCCAGTCTCAGCGGGACAGGGAATCCAGACAGCCCCAGCATTTT. This codes for CASSQSQRDRESRQPQHF.

The V gene is TRBV30, the J gene TRBJ2-7; TRBD2 is a possible D gene (6 bases). The V and J ends lost 1 base and 7 bases respectively, with 23 bases between them. CDR3 length: 16 amino acids. Germline CDR1 is GTSNPN and CDR2 is SVGIG (reference sequence). The CDR3 DNA reads as TGTGCCTGGAGTGGGACGATCGCGGGACTCCCTGAGGAGCAGTACTTC. It codes for CAWSGTIAGLPEEQYF.

This chain connects TRBV6-7 to TRBJ2-2; TRBD1 matches 7 bases. TRBV6-7 is marked as an open reading frame, function uncertain. V was clipped by 8 bases and J by 0 bases; unmatched bases: 0. This CDR3 region has 13 residues. The CDR3 nucleotides read TGTGCCAGCGGGACAGCGAACACCGGGGAGCTGTTTTTT. This sequence encodes CASGTANTGELFF.

The chain is built from TRBV11-2 and TRBJ1-5; D is undetermined. V was shortened by 2 bases and J by 5 bases, with 7 bases between the two germline ends. CDR3 length: 13 amino acids. Germline-derived CDR1 and CDR2 are SGHAT and FQNNGV. The CDR3 spells CASSLQRYQPQHF. The CDR3 bases are TGTGCCAGCAGCTTACAGCGGTATCAGCCCCAGCATTTT.

The chain uses TRBV25-1 and TRBJ1-2; the match to TRBD1 covers 7 bases. The germline gives CDR1 MGHDK, CDR2 SYGVNS. This CDR3 spans 14 amino acids. V trimming: 1 base; J trimming: 4 bases; junction bases outside the gene matches: 3. The CDR3 region has the DNA TGTGCCAGCAGTGAATCGGCAGGGGGCTATGGCTACACCTTC. Residues: CASSESAGGYGYTF.

V is TRBV6-1 and J is TRBJ2-4; 8 bases align to TRBD2. Losses at the gene ends were 2 bases for V and 7 bases for J; bases not matched to a gene: 4. The CDR3 is made up of 14 amino acids. Germline V CDR1 and CDR2: MNHNS, SASEGT. The CDR3 DNA is TGTGCCAGCAGTGAAACGGGGGGGTCGAACATTCAGTACTTC. The encoded protein is CASSETGGSNIQYF.